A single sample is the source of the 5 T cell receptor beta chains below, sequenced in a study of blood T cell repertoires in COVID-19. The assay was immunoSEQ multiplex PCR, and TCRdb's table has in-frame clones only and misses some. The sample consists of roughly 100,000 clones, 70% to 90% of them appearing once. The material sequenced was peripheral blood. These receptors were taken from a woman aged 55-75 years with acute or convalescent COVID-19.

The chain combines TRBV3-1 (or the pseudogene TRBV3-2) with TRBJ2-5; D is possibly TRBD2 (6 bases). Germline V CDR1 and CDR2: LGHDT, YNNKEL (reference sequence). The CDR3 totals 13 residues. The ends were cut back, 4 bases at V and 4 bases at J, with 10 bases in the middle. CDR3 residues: CASSLRGSETQYF. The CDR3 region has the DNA TGTGCCAGCAGCCTGCGGGGTTCAGAGACCCAGTACTTC.

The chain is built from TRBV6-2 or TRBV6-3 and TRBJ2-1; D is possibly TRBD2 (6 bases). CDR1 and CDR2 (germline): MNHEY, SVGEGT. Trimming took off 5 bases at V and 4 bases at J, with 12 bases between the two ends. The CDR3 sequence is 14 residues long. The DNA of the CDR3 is TGTGCCAGCAGTCCCGGGAGTGGTTACAATGAGCAGTTCTTC. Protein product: CASSPGSGYNEQFF.

CDR3 sequence reads: CASSVAGSDIPYEQYF. The DNA of the CDR3 is TGCGCCAGCAGCGTAGCGGGGTCTGACATTCCTTACGAGCAGTACTTC. V usage is TRBV10-2 and J usage is TRBJ2-7; 8 bases are a match to TRBD2. With V trimmed by 6 bases and J by 4 bases, 14 bases remained unmatched. Germline V lookup: CDR1 WSHSY, CDR2 SAAADI. The CDR3 contains 16 residues.

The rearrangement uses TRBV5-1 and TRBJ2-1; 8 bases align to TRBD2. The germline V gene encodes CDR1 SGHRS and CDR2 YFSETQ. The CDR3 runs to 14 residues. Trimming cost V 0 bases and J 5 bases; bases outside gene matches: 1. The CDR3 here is CASSLAGGHNEQFF. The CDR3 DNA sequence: TGCGCCAGCAGCTTGGCGGGAGGGCACAATGAGCAGTTCTTC. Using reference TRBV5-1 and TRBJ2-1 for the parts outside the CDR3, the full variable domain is KAGVTQTPRYLIKTRGQQVTLSCSPISGHRSVSWYQQTPGQGLQFLFEYFSETQRNKGNFPGRFSGRQFSNSRSEMNVSTLELGDSALYLCASSLAGGHNEQFFGPGTRLTVL.

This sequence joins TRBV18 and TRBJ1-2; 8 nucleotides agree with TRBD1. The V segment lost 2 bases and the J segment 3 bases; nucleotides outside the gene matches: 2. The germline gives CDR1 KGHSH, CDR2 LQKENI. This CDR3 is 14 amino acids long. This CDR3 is CASSPKTGDYGYTF. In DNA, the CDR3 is TGTGCCAGCTCACCAAAGACAGGGGACTATGGCTACACCTTC.